At least ten counts were recorded for the clone carrying this T cell receptor beta chain. V lost 0 bases and J lost 4; bases outside the gene matches: 3. This CDR3 is built from 15 residues. Per germline, CDR1 DFQATT and CDR2 SNEGSKA (reference sequence). The data derive from a study of spatial heterogeneity in lung cancer. Background on the study: Raw-read counts averaged over ten per unique TCR and UMI combination.

TCRdb passed the 5' RACE reads through MiXCR, listing each CDR3 protein once. The sample lists around 20,000 distinct CDR3 sequences, around 9.7% occurring once. Time point specified: blood at routine non-recurrence follow-up after resection. This chain links TRBV20-1 with TRBJ2-3; 11 bases align to TRBD1. Sequenced material: PBMCs, taken at follow-up. The receptor's source is a male donor with early-stage non-small cell lung cancer. CDR3 coding DNA: TGCAGTGCTAGAGATGGACAGGGGGCTTCAGATACGCAGTATTTT. It yields the protein CSARDGQGASDTQYF.